What follows are 22 T cell receptor beta chains derived from one specimen sequenced in a study of T cell changes during pregnancy in multiple sclerosis. Measured with immunoSEQ multiplex PCR; TCRdb has only the in-frame clones, and not every one. The table has 42,000 or so clones, roughly 87% seen once. Source: CD4+ T cells from peripheral blood mononuclear cells, taken after pregnancy. The receptors were gathered from a female donor with multiple sclerosis, enrolled in a pregnancy study.

The V gene is TRBV5-8, the J gene TRBJ1-2; the D is unclear. The CDR3 totals 14 residues. Trimming took off 0 bases at V and 4 bases at J, with 10 bases between the two ends. The germline CDR1 and CDR2 sequences are SGHTS and YDEGEE. The CDR3 is CASSLEPGGYGYTF. CDR3 nucleotide sequence: TGTGCCAGCAGCTTGGAGCCGGGAGGCTATGGCTACACCTTC.

The gene calls are TRBV30 and TRBJ2-2, with 9 bases that match TRBD1. Germline V gives CDR1 GTSNPN, CDR2 SVGIG (reference sequence). V lost 8 bases and J lost 6; bases outside the gene matches: 13. This CDR3 has 15 amino acids. The CDR3 loop is CAGIRQGVIAGELFF. CDR3 bases: TGTGCCGGCATCAGACAGGGGGTGATCGCCGGGGAGCTGTTTTTT.

This chain links TRBV7-9 with TRBJ1-2, with D possibly TRBD1 on 5 matching bases. V was pared by 5 bases and J by 6 bases, with 16 bases between. CDR3 length: 14 residues. Looked up from germline, CDR1 is SEHNR and CDR2 is FQNEAQ (reference sequence). CDR3 sequence (DNA): TGTGCCAGCAGCAAAGGGGTCTATAAGGATGGCTACACCTTC. The encoded protein is CASSKGVYKDGYTF.

V gene TRBV5-1 combines with J gene TRBJ2-5; maybe TRBD1 (6 bases). V gave up 3 bases and J gave up 2 bases, with 11 bases separating them. Germline V gene data show CDR1 as SGHRS and CDR2 as YFSETQ. This CDR3 contains 14 residues. This chain's CDR3 is CASSSGTPQETQYF. CDR3 nucleotide sequence: TGCGCCAGCAGCTCGGGGACACCGCAAGAGACCCAGTACTTC.

This clone was counted a single time. The rearrangement links TRBV2 to TRBJ2-7; D remains unclear. Germline V gives CDR1 SNHLY, CDR2 FYNNEI. The CDR3 totals 11 residues. Deletions cut 4 bases from V and 1 base from J, with 2 bases between. CDR3 coding DNA: TGTGCCAGCAGTGTATCCTACGAGCAGTACTTC. It specifies CASSVSYEQYF.

The rearrangement links TRBV19 to TRBJ1-5, with 7 nucleotides matching TRBD1. Germline V gene data show CDR1 as LNHDA and CDR2 as SQIVND (reference sequence). Unmatched junction bases numbered 10, after V lost 4 bases and J lost 4 bases. The CDR3 extends over 16 amino acids. CDR3 bases: TGTGCCAGTAGTACTCGGCGGGACAGCGCGAATCAGCCCCAGCATTTT. Its protein is CASSTRRDSANQPQHF.

The rearrangement joins TRBV28 to TRBJ1-1; perhaps TRBD1 as D (5 bases). V shed 2 bases and J shed 1 base, with 14 bases lying between them. The CDR3 sequence is 16 residues long. CDR1 is MDHEN and CDR2 is SYDVKM in the germline V gene. This CDR3 is CASSLGPGRRNTEAFF. CDR3 nucleotide sequence: TGTGCCAGCAGTTTAGGTCCAGGGAGGAGGAACACTGAAGCTTTCTTT.

The chain has TRBV5-5 and TRBJ2-1, with 7 bases matching TRBD1. With 4 bases clipped from V and 1 base from J, the junction kept 5 bases outside the gene matches. The CDR3 has 15 residues. Germline V CDR1 and CDR2: SGHKS, YYEKEE (reference sequence). The CDR3 nucleotides read TGTGCCAGCAGCCCACAGGGGATTTCCTACAATGAGCAGTTCTTC. Its translation is CASSPQGISYNEQFF.

The chain is built from TRBV28 and TRBJ2-3; maybe TRBD2 (6 bases). The V end was cut by 8 bases, the J end by 3 bases, with 18 bases between. CDR1 is MDHEN and CDR2 is SYDVKM in the germline V gene. CDR3 length equals 15 residues. The CDR3 spells CASARPGGSTDTQYF. The CDR3 nucleotides read TGTGCCAGCGCGCGCCCTGGGGGGTCTACAGATACGCAGTATTTT.

The chain recombines TRBV6-5 with TRBJ1-5; maybe TRBD1 (5 bases). CDR1 and CDR2 (germline): MNHEY, SVGAGI. The CDR3 is 13 amino acids. The germline V and J ends were trimmed by 10 bases and 7 bases, with 17 bases remaining between them. CDR3 DNA sequence: TGTGCCACATGTGATTTAACAGGACAGCCCCAGCATTTT. It translates to CATCDLTGQPQHF.

The chain carries TRBV7-2 and TRBJ1-1; possible D gene TRBD1, 5 bases. The V end lost 5 bases, the J end lost 4 bases, and 14 bases lay between the germline ends. The germline V gene encodes CDR1 SGHTA and CDR2 FQGNSA. There are 14 residues in the CDR3. The CDR3 protein is CASSRQGRVTEAFF. DNA for the CDR3: TGTGCCAGCAGCCGCCAGGGCAGGGTCACTGAAGCTTTCTTT.

Note on this clone: A junction boundary mismatches the germline segment, possibly from a read error. The chain has TRBV6-6 and TRBJ2-7; D is possibly TRBD1 (6 bases). Looked up from germline, CDR1 is MNHNY and CDR2 is SVGAGI (reference sequence). This CDR3 spans 14 amino acids. The CDR3 loop reads CAGSYGQGPYEQYF. CDR3 coding DNA: TGTGCCGGCAGTTACGGGCAGGGGCCCTACGAGCAGTACTTC.

The V and J genes are TRBV25-1 and TRBJ1-1; weak D call: TRBD1 (5 bases). The V and J ends lost 6 bases and 3 bases respectively, with 20 bases between them. The CDR3 spans 16 residues. CDR1 MGHDK and CDR2 SYGVNS come from the germline V gene. CDR3 amino acids: CASRRDGVYEDTEAFF. The DNA for the CDR3 is TGTGCCAGCAGGCGGGACGGCGTTTATGAGGACACTGAAGCTTTCTTT.

V is TRBV25-1 and J is TRBJ1-2, with D hard to call. The CDR3 has 15 amino acids. Germline CDR1 and CDR2: MGHDK and SYGVNS. V shed 1 base and J shed 0 bases, with 9 bases lying between them. The chain's CDR3 is CASSESNEANYGYTF. In nucleotides, the CDR3 is TGTGCCAGCAGTGAATCCAATGAGGCTAACTATGGCTACACCTTC.

The chain is built from TRBV5-4 and TRBJ1-2; 11 bases are a match to TRBD1. Trimming took 4 bases from V and 4 from J; bases not matched to a gene: 12. Germline assignment: CDR1 SGHNT and CDR2 YYREEE (reference sequence). The CDR3 sequence is 17 residues long. The CDR3: CASSPAGQGALGYGYTF. The DNA of the CDR3 is TGTGCCAGCAGCCCGGCCGGACAGGGGGCATTAGGCTATGGCTACACCTTC.

This clone has only a few counts. The CDR3, as DNA: TGTGCCAGCAGCCACCGGGACAGTAATTACGAGCAGTACTTC. This codes for CASSHRDSNYEQYF. V usage is TRBV7-2 and J usage is TRBJ2-7, with 7 bases lining up with TRBD1. The V and J ends lost 5 bases and 4 bases, in that order; junction bases with no gene match: 8. Germline CDR1 is SGHTA and CDR2 is FQGNSA. This CDR3 spans 14 amino acids.

The J gene is TRBJ2-1, the V gene TRBV13; the match to TRBD1 covers 7 bases. The CDR3 is 18 amino acids. Trimming took 5 bases from V and 7 from J; bases not matched to a gene: 20. CDR1 is PRHDT, CDR2 FYEKMQ, per germline (reference sequence). The CDR3 nucleotides are TGTGCCAGCAGCCGGATATACACGGGACAGTTCCTTGGAAATGAGCAGTTCTTC. Amino acid sequence: CASSRIYTGQFLGNEQFF.

V and J are TRBV5-1 and TRBJ1-2, with unresolved D. This CDR3 comprises 13 residues. The V end lost 0 bases, the J end lost 5 bases, and 8 bases lay between the germline ends. The germline V gene has CDR1 SGHRS and CDR2 YFSETQ. CDR3 sequence reads: CASSLEGAYGYTF. The CDR3 bases are TGCGCCAGCAGCTTGGAGGGAGCGTATGGCTACACCTTC.

V is TRBV2 and J is TRBJ2-2, with TRBD2 identical over 11 bases. The trim removed 6 bases at V and 3 bases at J, leaving 6 bases unmatched. CDR1 is SNHLY, CDR2 FYNNEI, per germline. CDR3 size: 16 residues. This chain's CDR3 is CASSLFSGGDTGELFF. For the CDR3, the DNA is TGTGCCAGCAGCCTTTTTAGCGGGGGGGACACCGGGGAGCTGTTTTTT.

V gene TRBV5-1 combines with J gene TRBJ1-1; no clear D gene. Trimming cost V 6 bases and J 4 bases, with 19 bases left between them. The CDR3 covers 15 residues. CDR1 is SGHRS and CDR2 is YFSETQ in the germline V gene. This CDR3 reads CASTPDGVAATEAFF. In nucleotides, the CDR3 is TGCGCCAGCACCCCGGACGGGGTTGCGGCCACTGAAGCTTTCTTT.

The gene calls are TRBV5-1 and TRBJ1-6, with 8 bases that match TRBD1. The CDR3 extends over 14 amino acids. Germline values: CDR1 SGHRS, CDR2 YFSETQ. J gave up 10 bases and V 3 bases, and 6 bases lay outside the gene matches. The CDR3 region is CASSSTGGLSPLHF. CDR3 nucleotide sequence: TGCGCCAGCAGCTCAACAGGGGGTCTCTCACCCCTCCACTTT.

The V call is TRBV16, the J call TRBJ2-3; 9 bases fit TRBD1. Unmatched junction bases numbered 3, after V lost 4 bases and J lost 1 base. CDR1 KGHSY and CDR2 FQNENV come from the germline V gene. There are 15 residues in the CDR3. Here the CDR3 reads CASSPQGAGTDTQYF. CDR3 nucleotides: TGTGCCAGCAGCCCACAGGGGGCAGGCACAGATACGCAGTATTTT. The variable domain in full, completed from reference TRBV16 and TRBJ2-3, reads GEEVAQTPKHLVRGEGQKAKLYCAPIKGHSYVFWYQQVLKNEFKFLISFQNENVFDETGMPKERFSAKCLPNSPCSLEIQATKLEDSAVYFCASSPQGAGTDTQYFGPGTRLTVL.